This section outlines one T cell receptor beta chain sequence together with its context. The data were obtained in a study of control samples from healthy donors and cancer patients. CDR3 size: 16 residues. Germline CDR1 and CDR2: SGHNT and YENEEA. With 5 bases clipped from V and 0 bases from J, the junction kept 9 bases outside the gene matches. The repertoire was sequenced with immunoSEQ multiplex PCR; TCRdb's copy has only in-frame clones and lacks some. Found here are about 130,000 clones, roughly 87% of them singletons; the top ten hold about 1.8%. The chain couples TRBV11-3 to TRBJ1-1; TRBD1 aligns across 7 bases. Sequenced: blood. The TCR comes from a man between 18 and 35 years old in good health. The chain's CDR3 is CASSTSGRGVNTEAFF. CDR3 nucleotides: TGTGCCAGCAGCACCTCGGGCAGGGGGGTGAACACTGAAGCTTTCTTT.